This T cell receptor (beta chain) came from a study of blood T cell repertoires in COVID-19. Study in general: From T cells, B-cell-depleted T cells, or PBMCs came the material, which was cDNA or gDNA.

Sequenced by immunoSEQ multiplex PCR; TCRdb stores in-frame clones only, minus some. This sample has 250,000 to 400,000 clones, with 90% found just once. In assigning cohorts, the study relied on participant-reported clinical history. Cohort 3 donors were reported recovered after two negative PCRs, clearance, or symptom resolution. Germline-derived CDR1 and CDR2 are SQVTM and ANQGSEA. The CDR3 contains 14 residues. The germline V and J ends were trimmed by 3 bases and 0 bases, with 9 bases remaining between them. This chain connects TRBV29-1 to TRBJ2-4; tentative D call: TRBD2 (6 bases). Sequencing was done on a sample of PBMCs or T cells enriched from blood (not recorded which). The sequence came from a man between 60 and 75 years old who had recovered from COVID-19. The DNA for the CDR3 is TGCAGCGTTGACTTGGGGGGAGCCAAAAACATTCAGTACTTC. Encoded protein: CSVDLGGAKNIQYF. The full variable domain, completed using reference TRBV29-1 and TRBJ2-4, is SAVISQKPSRDICQRGTSLTIQCQVDSQVTMMFWYRQQPGQSLTLIATANQGSEATYESGFVIDKFPISRPNLTFSTLTVSNMSPEDSSIYLCSVDLGGAKNIQYFGAGTRLSVL.